The following is a T cell receptor (beta chain) sequence with its context. Its cognate antigen has yet to be identified. There are no base qualities to consult, and no much larger clone falls within one base. These data are taken from a study of blood T cell repertoires in COVID-19 (dated by TCRdb to the early 2020s). Regarding the complete study: Samples covering the acute and convalescent phases of COVID-19 were provided by collaborators in the United States, Italy and Spain. The prospective study material was composed of cDNA or gDNA derived from T cells, B-cell-depleted T cells, or PBMCs. Subjects who had been exposed to COVID-19, were actively infected with it, or had recovered from it provided the deeply sampled blood TCRbeta repertoires that made up the dataset. The repertoires were released in a freely available public database intended as a resource for research on the immune response to SARS-CoV-2. The samples were drawn from two sources: the first 160 participants of the ongoing ImmuneRACE study, and 1,200 or so subjects contributed by 6 global collaborators. The sample metadata nearly always contained a de-identified subject ID, COVID-19 status, age in years and sex. HLA class I and class II types, where available, came from metadata supplied by the sample provider rather than from assay-based typing.

Beyond this particular receptor, the publication reports: How much clinical and demographic metadata was included differed by source and by participant, and the metadata was provided uncurated.

Each collaborating institution followed its own protocols to collect whole blood in K2EDTA tubes. Collaborator samples were shipped for TCRbeta analysis as frozen whole blood, isolated PBMCs, or DNA extracted from either sample type. The CDR3 numbers 13 residues from cysteine through phenylalanine. Just CDR3 DNA is preserved here, 39 bases in frame from base 1. V and J are truncated by 2 bases and 6 bases respectively, leaving an intervening sequence of 9 bases. Taken from the germline V gene, the CDR1 and CDR2 loops are SGDLS and YYNGEE. The immunoSEQ Assay, a bias-controlled multiplex PCR, was used to amplify TCRbeta CDR3 regions from genomic DNA. Per the source publication's procedure: Within the assay, amplification of reference gene primers was used to estimate how many nucleated cells each sample contained. To quantify the absolute abundance of each unique TCRbeta CDR3 rearrangement, sequence reads were collapsed and filtered. For each sample, productive Simpson clonality was calculated by taking the square root of Simpson's diversity index across productive rearrangements. Not all clones reach the TCRdb copy of this immuneACCESS table, which keeps in-frame sequences only. Checked studies attribute under half of the gap to unresolved V genes and leave the rest unexplained. Clone size and V and J calls were adopted from that table, with D and trimming inferred from the DNA. The sample table lists under 300,000 clones, about 85% of them with a count of one. Together, the top ten hold more than 6% of the sample.

In this chain, TRBV9 is recombined with TRBJ2-1; no D gene can be assigned with confidence. This receptor was identified in a woman aged 55-70 years with active or convalescent COVID-19. The specimen was peripheral blood. The CDR3 amino acid sequence is: CASSVVFSNEQFF. The DNA reads TGTGCCAGCAGCGTCGTTTTTAGCAATGAGCAGTTCTTC.